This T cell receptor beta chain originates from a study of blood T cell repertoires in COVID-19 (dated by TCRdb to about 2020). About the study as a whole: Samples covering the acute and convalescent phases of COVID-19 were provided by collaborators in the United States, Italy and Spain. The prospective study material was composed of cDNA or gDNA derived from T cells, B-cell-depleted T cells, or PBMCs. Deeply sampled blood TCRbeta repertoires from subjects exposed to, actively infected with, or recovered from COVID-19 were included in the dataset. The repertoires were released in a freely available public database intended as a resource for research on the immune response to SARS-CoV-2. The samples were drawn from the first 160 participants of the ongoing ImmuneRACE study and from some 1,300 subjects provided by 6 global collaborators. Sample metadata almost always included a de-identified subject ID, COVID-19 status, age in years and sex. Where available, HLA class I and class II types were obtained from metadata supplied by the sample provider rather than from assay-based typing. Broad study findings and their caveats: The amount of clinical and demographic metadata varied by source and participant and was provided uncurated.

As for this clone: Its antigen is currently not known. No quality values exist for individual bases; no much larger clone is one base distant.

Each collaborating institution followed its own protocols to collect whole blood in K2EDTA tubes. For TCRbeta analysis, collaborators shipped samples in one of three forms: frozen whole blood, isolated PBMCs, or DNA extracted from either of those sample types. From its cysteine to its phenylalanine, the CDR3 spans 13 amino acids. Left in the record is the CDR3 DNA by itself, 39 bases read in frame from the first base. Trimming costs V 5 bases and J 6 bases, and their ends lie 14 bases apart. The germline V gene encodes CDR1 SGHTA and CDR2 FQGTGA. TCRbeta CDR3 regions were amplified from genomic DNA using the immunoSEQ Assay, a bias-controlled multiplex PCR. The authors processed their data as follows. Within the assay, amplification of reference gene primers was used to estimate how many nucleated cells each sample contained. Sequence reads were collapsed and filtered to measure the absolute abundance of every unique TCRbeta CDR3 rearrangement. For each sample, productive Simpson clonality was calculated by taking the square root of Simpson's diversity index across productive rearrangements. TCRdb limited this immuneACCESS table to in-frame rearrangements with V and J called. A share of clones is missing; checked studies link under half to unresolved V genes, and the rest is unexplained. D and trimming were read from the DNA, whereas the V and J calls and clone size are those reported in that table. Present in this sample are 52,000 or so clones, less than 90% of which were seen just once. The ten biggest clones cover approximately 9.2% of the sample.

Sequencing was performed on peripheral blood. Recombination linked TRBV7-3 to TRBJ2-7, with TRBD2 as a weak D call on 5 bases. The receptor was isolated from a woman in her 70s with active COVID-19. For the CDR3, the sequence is CASSTGPGFEQYF. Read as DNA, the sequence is TGTGCCAGCAGCACGGGTCCGGGATTCGAGCAGTACTTC.